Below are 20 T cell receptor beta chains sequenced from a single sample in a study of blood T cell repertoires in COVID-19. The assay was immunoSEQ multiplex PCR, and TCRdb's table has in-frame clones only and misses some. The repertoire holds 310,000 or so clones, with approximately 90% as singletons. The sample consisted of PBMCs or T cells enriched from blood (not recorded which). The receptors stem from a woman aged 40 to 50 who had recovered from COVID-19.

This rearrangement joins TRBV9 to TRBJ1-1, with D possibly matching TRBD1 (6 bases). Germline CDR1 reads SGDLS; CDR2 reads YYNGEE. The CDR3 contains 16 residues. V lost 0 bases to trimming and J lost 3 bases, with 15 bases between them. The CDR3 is CASSVARMGAYTEAFF. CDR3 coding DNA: TGTGCCAGCAGCGTAGCAAGAATGGGGGCGTACACTGAAGCTTTCTTT.

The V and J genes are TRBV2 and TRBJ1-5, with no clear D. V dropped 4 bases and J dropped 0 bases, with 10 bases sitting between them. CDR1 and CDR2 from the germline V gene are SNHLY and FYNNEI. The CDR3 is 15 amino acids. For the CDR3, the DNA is TGTGCCAGCAGTGGATCGGGGTTTAGCAATCAGCCCCAGCATTTT. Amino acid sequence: CASSGSGFSNQPQHF.

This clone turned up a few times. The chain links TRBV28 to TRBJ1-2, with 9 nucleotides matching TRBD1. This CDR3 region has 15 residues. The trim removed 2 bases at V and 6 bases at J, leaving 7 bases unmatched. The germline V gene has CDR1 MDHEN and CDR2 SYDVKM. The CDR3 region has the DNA TGTGCCAGCAGTTTAATGGGACAGGGATCCAATGGCTACACCTTC. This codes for CASSLMGQGSNGYTF.

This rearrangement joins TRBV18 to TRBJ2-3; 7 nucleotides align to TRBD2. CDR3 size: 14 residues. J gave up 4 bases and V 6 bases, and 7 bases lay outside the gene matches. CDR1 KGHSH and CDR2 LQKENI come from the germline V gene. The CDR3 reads CASSRGREADTQYF. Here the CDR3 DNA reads TGTGCCAGCTCCCGAGGGAGGGAGGCAGATACGCAGTATTTT. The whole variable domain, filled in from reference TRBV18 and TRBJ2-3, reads NAGVMQNPRHLVRRRGQEARLRCSPMKGHSHVYWYRQLPEEGLKFMVYLQKENIIDESGMPKERFSAEFPKEGPSILRIQQVVRGDSAAYFCASSRGREADTQYFGPGTRLTVL.

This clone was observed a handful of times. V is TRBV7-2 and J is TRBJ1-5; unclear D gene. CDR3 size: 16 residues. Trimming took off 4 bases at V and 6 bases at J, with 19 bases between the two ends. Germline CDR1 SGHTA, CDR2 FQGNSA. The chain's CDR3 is CASSSRVSPGGQPQHF. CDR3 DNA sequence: TGTGCCAGCAGCTCCCGGGTGAGCCCTGGAGGTCAGCCCCAGCATTTT.

The CDR3 sequence: CASSQGLAGGGETQYF. CDR3 DNA sequence: TGCGCCAGCAGCCAAGGACTAGCGGGGGGTGGAGAGACCCAGTACTTC. J is TRBJ2-5 and V is TRBV4-1; 13 positions match TRBD2. Trimming removed 1 base from V and 4 bases from J; junction bases left unmatched: 3. Germline assignment: CDR1 MGHRA and CDR2 YSYEKL. The CDR3 is 16 amino acids.

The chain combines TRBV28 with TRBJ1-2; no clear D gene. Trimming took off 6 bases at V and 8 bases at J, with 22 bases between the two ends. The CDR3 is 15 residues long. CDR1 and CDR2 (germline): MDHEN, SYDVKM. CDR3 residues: CASSRSGLIGYGYTF. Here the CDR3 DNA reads TGTGCCAGCAGCCGATCCGGGTTGATCGGGTACGGCTACACCTTC.

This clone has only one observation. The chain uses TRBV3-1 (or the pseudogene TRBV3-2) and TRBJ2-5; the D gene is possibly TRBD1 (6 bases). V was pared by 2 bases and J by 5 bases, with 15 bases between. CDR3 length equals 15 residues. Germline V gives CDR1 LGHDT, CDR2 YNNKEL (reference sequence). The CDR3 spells CASSQMVGAWETQYF. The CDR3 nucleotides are TGTGCCAGCAGCCAAATGGTGGGGGCGTGGGAGACCCAGTACTTC.

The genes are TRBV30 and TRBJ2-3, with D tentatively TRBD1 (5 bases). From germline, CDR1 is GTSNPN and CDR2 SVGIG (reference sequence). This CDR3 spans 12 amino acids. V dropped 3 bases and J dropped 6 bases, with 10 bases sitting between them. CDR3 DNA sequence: TGTGCCTGGAGCGTGGGGCGGGATACGCAGTATTTT. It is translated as CAWSVGRDTQYF.

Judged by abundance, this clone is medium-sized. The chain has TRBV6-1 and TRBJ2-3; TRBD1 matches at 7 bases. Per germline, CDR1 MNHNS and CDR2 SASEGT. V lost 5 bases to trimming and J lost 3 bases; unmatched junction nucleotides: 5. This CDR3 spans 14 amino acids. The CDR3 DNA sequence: TGTGCCAGCAGTACGACAGGGTGGACAGATACGCAGTATTTT. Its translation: CASSTTGWTDTQYF.

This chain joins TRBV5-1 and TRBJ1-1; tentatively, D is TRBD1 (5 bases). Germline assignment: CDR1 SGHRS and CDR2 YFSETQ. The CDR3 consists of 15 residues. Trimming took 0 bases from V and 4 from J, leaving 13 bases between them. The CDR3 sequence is CASSLDGQGLTEAFF. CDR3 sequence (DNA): TGCGCCAGCAGCTTGGACGGTCAGGGCCTCACTGAAGCTTTCTTT.

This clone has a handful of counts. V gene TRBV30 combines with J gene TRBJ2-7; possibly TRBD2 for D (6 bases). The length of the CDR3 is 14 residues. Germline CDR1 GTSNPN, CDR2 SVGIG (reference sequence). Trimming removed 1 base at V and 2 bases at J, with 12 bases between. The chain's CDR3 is CAWSAFSGTYEQYF. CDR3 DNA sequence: TGTGCCTGGAGTGCCTTTAGCGGTACCTACGAGCAGTACTTC.

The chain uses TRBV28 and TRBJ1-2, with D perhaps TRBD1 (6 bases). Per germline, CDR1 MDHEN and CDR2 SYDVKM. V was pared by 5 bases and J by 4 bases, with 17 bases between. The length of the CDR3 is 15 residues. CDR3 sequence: CASSLYRAKTYGYTF. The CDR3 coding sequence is TGTGCCAGCAGTCTCTACAGGGCAAAGACCTATGGCTACACCTTC.

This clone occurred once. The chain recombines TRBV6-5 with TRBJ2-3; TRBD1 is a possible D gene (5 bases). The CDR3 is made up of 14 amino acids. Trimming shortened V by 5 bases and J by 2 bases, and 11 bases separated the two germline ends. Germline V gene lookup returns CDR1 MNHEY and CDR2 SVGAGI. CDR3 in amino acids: CASSRQFSTDTQYF. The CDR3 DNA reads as TGTGCCAGCAGTAGACAGTTCTCCACAGATACGCAGTATTTT.

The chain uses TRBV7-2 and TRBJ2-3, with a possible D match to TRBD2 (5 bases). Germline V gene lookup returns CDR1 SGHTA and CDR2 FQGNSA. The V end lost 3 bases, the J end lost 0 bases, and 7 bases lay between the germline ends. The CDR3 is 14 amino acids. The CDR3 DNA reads TGTGCCAGCAGCTTCGGCGGGAGCACAGATACGCAGTATTTT. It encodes CASSFGGSTDTQYF.

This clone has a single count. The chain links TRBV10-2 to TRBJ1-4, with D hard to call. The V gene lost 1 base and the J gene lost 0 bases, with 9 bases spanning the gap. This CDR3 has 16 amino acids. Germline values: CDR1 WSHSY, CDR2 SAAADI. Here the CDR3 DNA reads TGCGCCAGCAGTGAGTTCCATAGAGCAACTAATGAAAAACTGTTTTTT. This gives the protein CASSEFHRATNEKLFF.

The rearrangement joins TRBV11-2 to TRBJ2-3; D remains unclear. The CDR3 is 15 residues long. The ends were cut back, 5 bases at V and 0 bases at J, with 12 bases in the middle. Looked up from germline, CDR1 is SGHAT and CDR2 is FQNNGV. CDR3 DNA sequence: TGTGCCAGCAGCAGGCGACTTTCTAGCACAGATACGCAGTATTTT. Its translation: CASSRRLSSTDTQYF. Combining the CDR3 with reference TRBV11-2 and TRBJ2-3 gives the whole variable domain EAGVAQSPRYKIIEKRQSVAFWCNPISGHATLYWYQQILGQGPKLLIQFQNNGVVDDSQLPKDRFSAERLKGVDSTLKIQPAKLEDSAVYLCASSRRLSSTDTQYFGPGTRLTVL.

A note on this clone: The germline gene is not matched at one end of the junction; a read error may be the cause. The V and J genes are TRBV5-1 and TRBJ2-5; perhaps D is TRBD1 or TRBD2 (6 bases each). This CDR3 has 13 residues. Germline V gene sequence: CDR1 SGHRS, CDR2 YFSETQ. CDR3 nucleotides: TGCGCCAGCAGTTTGGGGGGCGAAGAGACCCAGTACTTC. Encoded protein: CASSLGGEETQYF.

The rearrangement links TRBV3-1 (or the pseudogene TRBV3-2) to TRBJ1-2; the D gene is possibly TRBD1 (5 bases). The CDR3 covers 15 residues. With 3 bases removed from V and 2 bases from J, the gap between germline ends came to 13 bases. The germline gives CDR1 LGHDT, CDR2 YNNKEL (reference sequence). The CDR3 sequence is CASSQRGTPNYGYTF. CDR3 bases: TGTGCCAGCAGCCAGAGAGGGACTCCAAACTATGGCTACACCTTC.

The CDR3 nucleotides read TGTGCCAGCAGCTTACCGGACTTGGGCCCCGAGCAGTACTTC. Amino acids: CASSLPDLGPEQYF. The gene calls are TRBV13 and TRBJ2-7, with TRBD2 as a possible D gene (5 bases). The germline V gene encodes CDR1 PRHDT and CDR2 FYEKMQ (reference sequence). CDR3 length equals 14 residues. The ends were cut back, 2 bases at V and 6 bases at J, with 14 bases in the middle. The variable domain in full, completed from reference TRBV13 and TRBJ2-7, reads AAGVIQSPRHLIKEKRETATLKCYPIPRHDTVYWYQQGPGQDPQFLISFYEKMQSDKGSIPDRFSAQQFSDYHSELNMSSLELGDSALYFCASSLPDLGPEQYFGPGTRLTVT.